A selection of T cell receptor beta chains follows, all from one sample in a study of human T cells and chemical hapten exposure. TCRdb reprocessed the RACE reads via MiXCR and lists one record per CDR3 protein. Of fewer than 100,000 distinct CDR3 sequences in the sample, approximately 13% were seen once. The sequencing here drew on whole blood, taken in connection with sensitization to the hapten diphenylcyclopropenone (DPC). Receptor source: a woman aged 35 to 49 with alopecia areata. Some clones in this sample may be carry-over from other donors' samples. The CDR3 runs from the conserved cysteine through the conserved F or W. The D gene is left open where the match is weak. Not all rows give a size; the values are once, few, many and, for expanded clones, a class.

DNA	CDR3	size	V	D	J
TGCAGCGTCGCCACCTGGGGCTCCTACAATGAGCAGTTCTTC	CSVATWGSYNEQFF	many	TRBV29-1	NA	TRBJ2-1
TGTGCCAGCAGCTCCAGAGGGCAGGGGGGCTACGAGCAGTACTTC	CASSSRGQGGYEQYF	NA	TRBV9	NA	TRBJ2-7
TGTGCCAGCAGCTCCCGACTAGGAACCACAGATACGCAGTATTTT	CASSSRLGTTDTQYF	NA	TRBV7-8	NA	TRBJ2-3
TGTGCCAGCAGCCGGGCCGGGACGGGGGTCGGCGAGCAGTACTTC	CASSRAGTGVGEQYF	many	TRBV3-1	NA	TRBJ2-7
TGTGCCAGCAGCCAAGTGTGGGGGGGTCAAGAGACCCAGTACTTC	CASSQVWGGQETQYF	NA	TRBV14	TRBD2	TRBJ2-5
TGTGCCACCAGTGACAGGCGGGCTTCAACCCAGCATTTT	CATSDRRASTQHF	many	TRBV24-1	NA	TRBJ1-5
TGTGCCAGCACCACCGGCGGGGGAGGCACCGGGGAGCTGTTTTTT	CASTTGGGGTGELFF	many	TRBV28	TRBD2	TRBJ2-2
TGTGCCAGCAGCTTAGTTTGGGTATCGTCTGAAGCTTTCTTT	CASSLVWVSSEAFF	NA	TRBV11-2	NA	TRBJ1-1
TGTGCCAGCAGTTTAGCCGTACCTCCCGAGCAGTACTTC	CASSLAVPPEQYF	NA	TRBV28	NA	TRBJ2-7
TGCAGTGCTGCCTTTATCTACGAGCAGTACTTC	CSAAFIYEQYF	few	TRBV20-1	NA	TRBJ2-7
TGCGCCAGCAGCCAAGGGTATCGACAGCCCCAGCATTTT	CASSQGYRQPQHF	few	TRBV4-3	NA	TRBJ1-5
TGTGCCAGCAGGGTTGGGAGCACCGGGGAGCTGTTTTTT	CASRVGSTGELFF	few	TRBV6-1	NA	TRBJ2-2
TGTGCCAGCAGCCAAGAGATCGGGGTCTACAATGAGCAGTTCTTC	CASSQEIGVYNEQFF	few	TRBV4-2	NA	TRBJ2-1
TGCGCCAGCAGCTTGAACAGTCAATCTCAAGAGACCCAGTACTTC	CASSLNSQSQETQYF	many	TRBV5-1	NA	TRBJ2-5
TGTGCCAGCAGCCTAAGGGAGGACACTGAAGCTTTCTTT	CASSLREDTEAFF	NA	TRBV11-2	NA	TRBJ1-1
TGTGCCAGCAGTGGGGGGTTTCCACCCGCATGGCCCCAGCATTTT	CASSGGFPPAWPQHF	NA	TRBV2	NA	TRBJ1-5
TGCAGTGCTGGGACTAGCGCGGGGGCAGATACGCAGTATTTT	CSAGTSAGADTQYF	many	TRBV20-1	TRBD2	TRBJ2-3
TGTGCCAGCAGCGCCGGACTCTCTGGAAACACCATATATTTT	CASSAGLSGNTIYF	NA	TRBV7-9	NA	TRBJ1-3
TGCAGTGCTCCGAGGGGTACCCAAGAGACCCAGTACTTC	CSAPRGTQETQYF	NA	TRBV20-1	NA	TRBJ2-5
TGCGCCAGCAGCTACCAGGACAGGGCCCCTGAAGCTTTCTTT	CASSYQDRAPEAFF	few	TRBV5-1	TRBD1	TRBJ1-1
TGTGCCAGCAGCTTATTATGGGGAAAAGCCGAGCAGTACTTC	CASSLLWGKAEQYF	NA	TRBV7-9	NA	TRBJ2-7
TGTGCCAGCAGCTTCCAGGCGGGAAGCTCCTACAATGAGCAGTTCTTC	CASSFQAGSSYNEQFF	many	TRBV11-3	NA	TRBJ2-1
TGTGCCAGCTCACCGGTCGGGACCATGAACACTGAAGCTTTCTTT	CASSPVGTMNTEAFF	few	TRBV18	NA	TRBJ1-1
TGCAGTGCTAGGAAGGCGGTGAACACTGAAGCTTTCTTT	CSARKAVNTEAFF	NA	TRBV20-1	NA	TRBJ1-1
TGCAGCGTTGAGGGTGCCAGGGGGGTTGGGGCCAACGTCCTGACTTTC	CSVEGARGVGANVLTF	few	TRBV29-1	NA	TRBJ2-6
TGTGCCAGCAGAGACAGGGTACCTTTCTACAATGAGCAGTTCTTC	CASRDRVPFYNEQFF	many	TRBV28	TRBD1	TRBJ2-1
TGTGCCAGCAGCTCGTCACAGGTTCCGGCCTACGAGCAGTACTTC	CASSSSQVPAYEQYF	few	TRBV7-8	NA	TRBJ2-7
TGTGCCAGCTCACCAACTAGCGGGAACCACGAGCAGTACTTC	CASSPTSGNHEQYF	few	TRBV18	TRBD2	TRBJ2-7
TGTGCCCATATCCTCCAGACAGATACGCAGTATTTT	CAHILQTDTQYF	few	TRBV10-3	NA	TRBJ2-3
TGTGCCAGCAGCCGTGACGGGGCAGGGGCCAACGTCCTGACTTTC	CASSRDGAGANVLTF	NA	TRBV5-6	NA	TRBJ2-6
TGTGCCAGAAGCGGCCACCGTAGGAACAGGGGCTTGAACACTGAAGCTTTCTTT	CARSGHRRNRGLNTEAFF	NA	TRBV5-3	TRBD1	TRBJ1-1
TGCAGTGCTAGTCCTCGGACGGGGGGGTTTGGTAATGAGCAGTTCTTC	CSASPRTGGFGNEQFF	many	TRBV20-1	TRBD2	TRBJ2-1
TGTGCCAGCAGTTTAAAGGGGGCCACCTACGAGCAGTACTTC	CASSLKGATYEQYF	few	TRBV28	TRBD1	TRBJ2-7
TGTGCCAGCAGTCCAGATCGTAGCGGGATGAGGCACACCGGGGAGCTGTTTTTT	CASSPDRSGMRHTGELFF	NA	TRBV12-3/TRBV12-4	TRBD2	TRBJ2-2
TGTGCCAGCAGTTCCCCGACAGCGAACACTGAAGCTTTCTTT	CASSSPTANTEAFF	many	TRBV6-5	NA	TRBJ1-1
TGCAGTGCTCCCGACAGGGCAGATACGCAGTATTTT	CSAPDRADTQYF	many	TRBV20-1	TRBD1	TRBJ2-3
TGTGCCAGCACCCCCCGGACAGGGCCCTCTGGGGCCAACGTCCTGACTTTC	CASTPRTGPSGANVLTF	many	TRBV12-3/TRBV12-4	TRBD1	TRBJ2-6
TGTGCCAGCAGCGTAGTTGGGGACACCATATATTTT	CASSVVGDTIYF	NA	TRBV9	NA	TRBJ1-3
TGTGCCAGCAGCTCGGGGTTCCCAGATACGCAGTATTTT	CASSSGFPDTQYF	few	TRBV7-8	NA	TRBJ2-3
TGTGCCAGCAGCCAAGCCGAGACCCCTGCCTACGAGCAGTACTTC	CASSQAETPAYEQYF	few	TRBV4-2	NA	TRBJ2-7
TGCAGTGCTAGAGATATGGGGGGCTCCTACGAGCAGTACTTC	CSARDMGGSYEQYF	NA	TRBV20-1	NA	TRBJ2-7
TGCAGCGTTGACGTCGGGGGAGCGAACACCGGGGAGCTGTTTTTT	CSVDVGGANTGELFF	many	TRBV29-1	NA	TRBJ2-2
TGTGCCAGCAGCCGCGGCCGGCAAGAGGAGCAGTTCTTC	CASSRGRQEEQFF	few	TRBV28	NA	TRBJ2-1
TGTGCCAGCAGTCGCGAGGGCTACGAGCAGTACTTC	CASSREGYEQYF	many	TRBV11-2	NA	TRBJ2-7
TGCAGCGTTGATTGGGGGGATAACGTCCTGACTTTC	CSVDWGDNVLTF	NA	TRBV29-1	NA	TRBJ2-6
TGTGCCAGCAGTTTATGGAGTCCCGAGACCCAGTACTTC	CASSLWSPETQYF	few	TRBV12-3/TRBV12-4	NA	TRBJ2-5
TGTGCCAGCAGCAAACCTGACAGGACGGCCGGCAATCAGCCCCAGCATTTT	CASSKPDRTAGNQPQHF	few	TRBV21-1	NA	TRBJ1-5
TGTGCCAGCAGTGAATTAGGGGACCGGTTTAGCAATCAGCCCCAGCATTTT	CASSELGDRFSNQPQHF	NA	TRBV25-1	NA	TRBJ1-5
TGCAGCGCTGGGACAGGGGCCGGGGAGCTGTTTTTT	CSAGTGAGELFF	many	TRBV29-1	TRBD1	TRBJ2-2
TGTGCCAGCAGTTACGATACAGGGTGGGGCGAGCAGTACTTC	CASSYDTGWGEQYF	NA	TRBV12-3/TRBV12-4	NA	TRBJ2-7
TGTGCCAGCAGTTCCCCCCCCACGGCTTTCTTT	CASSSPPTAFF	many	TRBV28	NA	TRBJ1-1